This T cell receptor (beta chain) was captured by sequencing in a study of preoperative IRX-2 immunotherapy in early breast cancer. V was clipped by 1 base and J by 2 bases, with 18 bases between them. Germline loops: CDR1 SGHTA, CDR2 FQGTGA. This CDR3 has 18 residues. The data were produced by immunoSEQ multiplex PCR, yet TCRdb's version contains in-frame clones alone and is incomplete. This sample has around 60,000 clones, with approximately 93% found just once. Treatment specified: preoperative locoregional IRX-2 cytokine immunotherapy. Patients received preoperative, locoregional IRX-2 cytokine immunotherapy in a phase Ib study.

The chain employs TRBV7-3 and TRBJ1-3; D unclear. Sample acquisition took place from a patient treated with IRX-2 immunotherapy. The receptor was derived from a human donor with breast cancer. The CDR3 sequence: CASSLNPAGTTTGNTIYF. The CDR3 nucleotides are TGTGCCAGCAGCTTAAACCCCGCCGGTACAACCACTGGAAACACCATATATTTT.